The present T cell receptor beta chain was sequenced within a study of CXCR3-negative and CXCR3-positive naive CD8 T cells. Findings and caveats of the study: CXCR3-negative naive cells had less hydrophobic TRB CDR3s than did CXCR3-positive naive cells. Naive cells used TRBV-TRBJ genes in much the same way whether CXCR3-negative or CXCR3-positive; memory cells did not.

Turning to this clonotype: Its antigen is as yet unknown.

Researchers prepared the TRB cDNA libraries using 5' RACE with UMI labels. TCRdb reanalyzed the 5' RACE reads and collapses them to one entry per CDR3 protein, without DNA. The table for this sample gives approximately 100,000 distinct CDR3 sequences. This CDR3 comprises 15 residues. Germline CDR1 and CDR2: MGHDK and SYGVNS. This sequence was found in a human donor in good health. Some clones in this sample may be carry-over from other donors' samples. The sequenced material came from naive CXCR3+ CD8+ T cells from blood. Subset defined: CD45RO-CCR7+CD27+CD95- naive CD8+ T cells expressing CXCR3 (TNR3+). This chain links TRBV25-1 with TRBJ2-2; checking the TCRdb D call of TRBD1 is not possible without DNA. CDR3 region: CASSDSGANTGELFF.